The clone carrying this T cell receptor (beta chain) was recorded many times. TCRdb reanalysed the 5' RACE reads using MiXCR and keeps one entry per CDR3 protein. This sample carries hundreds of thousands of distinct CDR3 sequences, roughly 20% of them seen once, and the ten largest clones take around 14%. This CDR3 is 15 amino acids long. V was cut by 0 bases and J by 3 bases, with 11 bases left in between. Germline V gives CDR1 DFQATT, CDR2 SNEGSKA (reference sequence). This entry comes from a study of identical twins. This sample also appeared in a second study, on T cells expressing NK-cell markers.

The sequence was obtained from a woman younger than 35 in good health. The chain carries TRBV20-1 and TRBJ2-2; D not certain. The sequenced sample consisted of PBMCs. The CDR3 nucleotides are TGCAGTGCTAGAGATTCGAGCGTGGACACCGGGGAGCTGTTTTTT. This sequence encodes CSARDSSVDTGELFF.